This T cell receptor beta chain is from a study of long-term antiretroviral therapy in people with HIV (dated by TCRdb to the early 2020s). About the investigation overall: The earliest samples were collected about a decade before the 2015 WHO recommendation for immediate ART, when ART was typically delayed until CD4 counts fell. This retrospective serial study examined whether starting ART and sustained HIV suppression were associated with changes in the composition and diversity of the TRB repertoire in peripheral blood. A total of around 200 cryopreserved PBMC samples were contributed to the cohort by 30 adults with confirmed HIV infection, with samples collected serially over a mean of roughly six years (range 1-12). Of the roughly 30 participants with HIV, 10 to 11 were female. No cross-contamination during QIAcube processing was seen in test extractions of a monoclonal T-cell line run alongside roughly 35 polyclonal samples. Study-level results and caveats: CDR3 length ranges in HIV repertoires were narrower than in controls, and network structure suggested an antigen-experienced repertoire with only a slight naive shift after ART. Because pre-ART samples had limited cell numbers, profiling was done on unsorted PBMC rather than on sorted CD4+ and CD8+ T cells. Expanded TRB clones identified before ART initiation dominated the repertoire across all time points, though the dominance fluctuated and decreased in many PLHIV after ART. Because PBMC availability was limited, only the TCR beta chain was sequenced, with no alpha chain pairing. A significant increase in TRB diversity was found to be associated with ART initiation, although TRB diversity was observed to remain significantly below that of transplant donor controls even after long-term ART. The samples span the years 2004 to 2017, and the ART regimens used may be less effective than current regimens. Inferences about post-ART repertoire changes were limited because no data were available on ART adherence, viral resistance or therapy changes.

Inclusion was restricted to participants for whom at least one PBMC sample before ART initiation and at least two post-ART samples were available. Treatment was received in the United States of America by all participants with HIV. Before DNA extraction, cryopreserved samples of about 0.9-11 million PBMC were thawed and washed. At the time of the earliest PBMC sample, participants with HIV were aged between about 20 and 55 years. Per participant, PBMC samples came from 1-4 timepoints prior to ART initiation and 2-8 timepoints following ART initiation, for a median of 7 samples. Serial HIV viral load, CD4+ T-cell count, ART history and demographic data were obtained for every participant. Genomic DNA was extracted from unsorted PBMC with a Qiagen kit on a QIAcube, with processing performed in batches of 12 samples. As to this clone: This receptor's antigen is unknown. No per-base quality is available; no much larger clone lies one base away.

V is clipped by 3 bases and J by 2 bases, and the sequence between their germline boundaries is 23 bases long. The CDR3 runs 18 amino acids, cysteine and phenylalanine included. This entry keeps only the CDR3 DNA: 54 bases, framed from base 1. CDR1 and CDR2 are read off the germline V gene as SGHNT and YENEEA. The immunoSEQ hsTCRB v3.0 assay was used at survey level resolution to sequence the TRB variable region. TRB sequencing targeted a depth of roughly 35,000-50,000 T-cell genomes per sample. TRB libraries were pooled and sequenced on an Illumina MiSeq using a v3 150-cycle kit. As for the original processing: Repertoire analysis ran in R within a reproducible Nextflow workflow covering QC, data transformation and analysis. LymphoSeq2, an R package for exploring AIRR-Seq data, was used to implement custom analyses. After excluding a handful of samples that yielded fewer than 5000 total TRB sequences, approximately 180 HIV repertoires remained for analysis. Of the roughly 190 retained HIV repertoires, under 65 were collected before and around 130 after ART initiation. Repertoires were downsampled to 5000 TRB nucleotide sequences, with summary statistics averaged over 100 downsampling iterations. Only TRB sequences with CDR3 regions of at least seven amino acids were retained for analysis. Diversity was assessed using a clonality score derived from Shannon entropy and using the Gini coefficient. Repertoire networks linked the top 5000 CDR3 amino acid sequences whenever two sequences differed by an edit distance of one. GLIPH2 predicted antigen specificity groups and MHC restriction for TRB CDR3 amino acid sequences. Known CMV, EBV, HIV or tissue antigen associations were flagged by matching CDR3 amino acid sequences against VDJdb and McPAS-TCR. Pre-ART, post-ART and control groups were compared with Wilcoxon signed-rank tests and Holm-Bonferroni correction. TCRdb limited this immuneACCESS table to in-frame rearrangements with V and J called. A share of clones is missing; checked studies link under half to unresolved V genes, and the rest is unexplained. D and trimming come from the DNA, and the V and J calls and clone size come from that table. This sample is represented by about 27,000 clones; less than 85% of them were singletons. Of the sample, about 9.2% falls within the top ten clones.

This TCR derives from a man aged 35-49 years with HIV. Sequencing used unsorted PBMCs, obtained 2.3 years after starting antiretroviral therapy. This receptor chain uses TRBV11-3 and TRBJ2-7; 6 matching bases give a weak D call of TRBD2. The CDR3 reads as follows: CASSLVYTGGPDPYEQYF. In nucleotide form, the sequence is TGTGCCAGCAGCTTGGTATACACAGGAGGGCCCGACCCCTACGAGCAGTACTTC.